The T cell receptor beta chain described here comes from a study of T cells in Graves' hyperthyroidism and ophthalmopathy (dated by TCRdb to about 2019). About the investigation overall: Peripheral blood samples were taken at initial diagnosis, before any treatment was given. TCR V-J signatures able to tell the groups apart were searched for in a discovery cohort of 95 to 100 patients, of whom 43 had Graves' ophthalmopathy and some 60 had stable Graves' hyperthyroidism. Prospective prediction of ophthalmopathy was tested in an independent validation cohort consisting of roughly 19 hyperthyroidism patients and 17 patients who later progressed to ophthalmopathy. The 95 to 100 discovery patients were randomly divided into training and test sets at a 7:3 ratio. Thyroid tissue and blood T-cell repertoires from more than 5 Graves' hyperthyroidism patients were also compared in the study. Following sampling, methimazole starting at 30 mg daily was given to hyperthyroidism patients, and high-dose intravenous methylprednisolone was given to ophthalmopathy patients. The paper reports TCR Vbeta CDR3 sequencing of some 140 peripheral blood samples: 43 ophthalmopathy, some 80 hyperthyroidism and around 17 progressor patients. Points the paper makes about the study in general: A 13 V-J signature model separated ophthalmopathy from stable hyperthyroidism, with about 90% sensitivity and about 81% specificity in cross-validation and 80%/75% in testing. Most expanded thyroid clonotypes (frequency above 0.001) were also detected in blood, suggesting blood repertoires may reflect thyroid immune responses. During validation, the model predicted progression to ophthalmopathy a median of about 5.9 months ahead of onset, with roughly 65% sensitivity and 72% to 85% specificity. Sample size was not statistically predetermined, and blinding of investigators to group allocation was not performed.

The germline V gene specifies SNHLY as CDR1 and FYNNEI as CDR2. Including the terminal cysteine and phenylalanine, the CDR3 comprises 14 residues. Just CDR3 DNA is preserved here, 42 bases in frame from base 1. V is cut by 6 bases and J by 7 bases, and the space between the germline ends is 19 bases. The TCR beta CDR3 regions were amplified from the RNA transcripts. For the first round of RT-PCR on the TCR CDR3, the HTBI primer set was used together with the Qiagen OneStep RT-PCR kit. A second multiplex PCR round built the libraries, followed by size selection and purification. Libraries were sequenced paired-end with 100 bp reads on an Illumina HiSeq2000. Under the source paper's analysis protocol: SOAPnuke was used to process the raw data, with reads discarded if the reads contained adapters or uncalled bases, had a mean Phred below 15, or lacked an exact constant-primer or identifier match. High-quality paired reads were merged using COPE v1.2.5, and each unique nucleotide sequence was defined as a clonotype. MiTCR v1.1 was used to align the clonotypes against IMGT TRBV, TRBD and TRBJ reference segments. Only V-J combinations with frequency above 0.0001, covering about 99% of repertoires, were analysed. A TCS score was defined as the ratio of F50 (clonal expansion) to E x V (chaos), with BLOSUM62-based TCRdist applied between CDR3 peptides within each V-J. Welch's t-statistics and random forest reduced around 510 V-J features to around 14, which were used in a naive Bayes classifier (R e1071). The public reads were reanalyzed by TCRdb: fastp trimming at Q25, MiXCR alignment, in-frame beta chains only. Each record represents a unique CDR3 protein, reported with the most common genes and DNA among its rows. It is TCRdb's table, rather than the study itself, that gives the V and J calls and clone size. In all, the sample holds about 52,000 distinct CDR3 sequences, and approximately 48% of those were seen once. The biggest ten clones account for about a tenth of the sample.

Ophthalmopathy patients had moderately to severely active disease, Clinical Activity Score of at least 3, NOSPECS grade of at least 4, and duration under 3 months. The study excluded patients with uncontrolled infections, other autoimmune diseases, pregnancy or lactation. Diagnoses were established on the basis of clinical symptoms, serum thyroxine and TRAb, thyroid ultrasound, and orbital computed tomography. PBMCs were isolated from around 10 ml of fresh peripheral blood by Ficoll-Paque density gradient centrifugation. Trizol reagent was used to extract total RNA, and RNA quality was then checked on an Agilent 2100 Bioanalyzer. This clonotype was seen at least ten times. Its antigen remains undetermined. Base quality data are lacking; no much larger clone is found one base away.

Sequences were obtained from blood. The receptor comes from a woman aged 50 to 60 with Graves' ophthalmopathy. The chain employs TRBV2 and TRBJ2-7; a tentative D call is TRBD1 (6 bases match). The CDR3: CASRGDGQLGEQYF. The nucleotide sequence is given as TGTGCCAGCAGAGGAGATGGACAGTTGGGAGAGCAGTACTTC.